This TCR beta chain was sequenced for a study of blood T cell repertoires in COVID-19. Study information: From the United States, Italy and Spain came samples of acute and convalescent COVID-19.

CDR1 and CDR2 from the germline V gene are GTSNPN and SVGIG (reference sequence). V dropped 3 bases and J dropped 4; count of bases not matched to a gene: 10. This CDR3 contains 15 residues. In the source study's methods: Nucleated cell number was recorded as an estimate derived from reference gene primer amplification. Here immunoSEQ multiplex PCR was the method, and the copy in TCRdb shows in-frame clones only, minus some. Clone size and the V and J calls come from that table; the DNA yielded D and trimming. The data contain some 150,000 clones, about 92% of them singletons. The clonotype comes from a human donor in a cohort sampled during active COVID-19. Sequencing used peripheral blood. This chain uses TRBV30 with TRBJ2-7; 9 bases fit TRBD1. The CDR3 nucleotides read TGTGCCTGGAGGTTCATAGGACAGGGGAGGTACGAGCAGTACTTC. It codes for CAWRFIGQGRYEQYF.